The entry below gives a single T cell receptor (beta chain) sequence along with its context. V was clipped by 3 bases and J by 9 bases; unmatched bases: 4. The germline V gene encodes CDR1 SQVTM and CDR2 ANQGSEA. CDR3 length equals 13 residues. This record comes from a study of CD8 T cells in Susac syndrome. An amount of RNA that ranged from about 0.45 to 1 ug was reverse transcribed with random hexamers. TCRdb itself ran the immunoSEQ multiplex PCR reads through MiXCR, one entry per CDR3 protein. The sample contains fewer than 200,000 distinct CDR3 sequences, approximately 93% of which appear only once.

This receptor was taken from a human donor in good health. The sequencing sample was made of CD4+ T cells from PBMCs. This chain uses TRBV29-1 with TRBJ2-1, with 11 positions matching TRBD2. DNA of the CDR3: TGCAGCGTTGAGCCTAGCGGGGGGTTTGAGCAGTTCTTC. Translation gives CSVEPSGGFEQFF.